The 21 T cell receptor beta chains below come from one sample, sequenced in a study of blood T cell repertoires in COVID-19 (TCRdb year 2020). The method behind the library was the immunoSEQ multiplex PCR assay. TCRdb stores this immuneACCESS table with in-frame sequences only. Part of the clones is absent; in the studies checked, under half of the shortfall reflects unresolved V genes, and no reason is known for the rest. For this sample the table gives about 230,000 clones, of which approximately 89% were detected only once. The biggest ten clones account for roughly 2.5% of the sample. The specimen sequenced was PBMCs or T cells enriched from blood (not recorded which). These receptor sequences come from a woman in her 40s with acute COVID-19.

This clone was observed once. J is TRBJ1-4 and V is TRBV19; TRBD1 is a possible D gene (6 bases). With 5 bases removed from V and 7 bases from J, the gap between germline ends came to 17 bases. Germline CDR1 LNHDA, CDR2 SQIVND (reference sequence). The CDR3 consists of 15 residues. CDR3 coding DNA: TGTGCCAGTAGTGGGCCAGGGGCAAGTCGTGAAAAACTGTTTTTT. Residues: CASSGPGASREKLFF. Using reference TRBV19 and TRBJ1-4 for the parts outside the CDR3, the full variable domain is DGGITQSPKYLFRKEGQNVTLSCEQNLNHDAMYWYRQDPGQGLRLIYYSQIVNDFQKGDIAEGYSVSREKKESFPLTVTSAQKNPTAFYLCASSGPGASREKLFFGSGTQLSVL.

The rearrangement links TRBV10-1 to TRBJ2-7; possibly TRBD1 for D (6 bases). V dropped 4 bases and J dropped 4 bases, with 17 bases sitting between them. Germline CDR1 is WNHNN and CDR2 is SYGVQD (reference sequence). The CDR3 consists of 15 residues. The CDR3 here is CASSGYTGKGYEQYF. Written as DNA, the CDR3 is TGCGCCAGCAGTGGATATACAGGGAAAGGGTACGAGCAGTACTTC.

The chain employs TRBV7-9 and TRBJ2-5, with 15 bases lining up with TRBD2. The germline gives CDR1 SEHNR, CDR2 FQNEAQ (reference sequence). Unmatched junction bases numbered 4, after V lost 0 bases and J lost 2 bases. This CDR3 spans 18 amino acids. CDR3 amino acids: CASSLARTSGGAQETQYF. CDR3 DNA sequence: TGTGCCAGCAGCTTAGCTCGGACTAGCGGGGGGGCGCAAGAGACCCAGTACTTC.

This chain connects TRBV3-1 (or the pseudogene TRBV3-2) to TRBJ2-1, with 10 bases aligning to TRBD2. Unmatched junction bases numbered 0, after V lost 0 bases and J lost 4 bases. The CDR3 extends over 15 amino acids. CDR1 and CDR2 (germline): LGHDT, YNNKEL (reference sequence). The CDR3 bases are TGTGCCAGCAGCCAAGATAGCGGGGGGTACAATGAGCAGTTCTTC. Protein: CASSQDSGGYNEQFF.

This chain joins TRBV4-2 and TRBJ1-2; TRBD1 aligns across 9 bases. After removal of 4 bases from V and 6 bases from J, the junction contained 6 bases not matched to a gene. This CDR3 is built from 14 residues. CDR1 is LGHNA, CDR2 YNFKEQ, per germline. In nucleotides, the CDR3 is TGTGCCAGCAGCCGCCCGACAGGGGGGGATGGCTACACCTTC. Its translation is CASSRPTGGDGYTF.

This clone was seen more than once but under ten times. J is TRBJ1-4 and V is TRBV4-1; D call uncertain. The germline CDR1 and CDR2 sequences are MGHRA and YSYEKL. The CDR3 totals 14 residues. V was trimmed by 0 bases and J by 4 bases, leaving 6 bases between them. Written as DNA, the CDR3 is TGCGCCAGCAGCCAAGACAGGCATAATGAAAAACTGTTTTTT. Protein: CASSQDRHNEKLFF.

The chain uses TRBV19 and TRBJ1-5; D perhaps matches TRBD1 (6 bases). Germline loops: CDR1 LNHDA, CDR2 SQIVND (reference sequence). The CDR3 is 15 amino acids. Trimming left V 5 bases short and J 3 bases short, with 14 bases between. CDR3 DNA sequence: TGTGCCAGTAGTGCCCAGACAGGAATCAATCAGCCCCAGCATTTT. Protein product: CASSAQTGINQPQHF.

The chain's CDR3 is CASSKDSGGASEQFF. CDR3 DNA sequence: TGTGCCAGCAGCAAAGATAGCGGGGGGGCCAGTGAGCAGTTCTTC. This chain links TRBV7-2 with TRBJ2-1, with 11 nucleotides matching TRBD2. Per the germline V gene, CDR1 is SGHTA and CDR2 is FQGNSA. V trimming: 5 bases; J trimming: 9 bases; junction bases outside the gene matches: 9. The CDR3 contains 15 residues.

J is TRBJ1-4 and V is TRBV19; TRBD1 agrees at 11 bases. V trimming: 1 base; J trimming: 0 bases; junction bases outside the gene matches: 13. Per the germline V gene, CDR1 is LNHDA and CDR2 is SQIVND (reference sequence). CDR3 length equals 21 residues. CDR3 bases: TGTGCCAGTAGTATAGTAATCCCGGTCCCGGGACAGGGGGCAACTAATGAAAAACTGTTTTTT. Protein product: CASSIVIPVPGQGATNEKLFF. The full variable domain, its missing parts supplied by reference TRBV19 and TRBJ1-4, is DGGITQSPKYLFRKEGQNVTLSCEQNLNHDAMYWYRQDPGQGLRLIYYSQIVNDFQKGDIAEGYSVSREKKESFPLTVTSAQKNPTAFYLCASSIVIPVPGQGATNEKLFFGSGTQLSVL.

The chain joins TRBV30 to TRBJ1-5; 12 nucleotides align to TRBD1. Germline-derived CDR1 and CDR2 are GTSNPN and SVGIG (reference sequence). V trimming: 2 bases; J trimming: 7 bases; junction bases outside the gene matches: 6. The CDR3 covers 15 residues. CDR3 nucleotide sequence: TGTGCCTGGAGTCCCGGGACAGGGGGCGACCAGCCCCAGCATTTT. Residues: CAWSPGTGGDQPQHF.

The CDR3 nucleotides read TGTGCCAGCACTAGCGGCCACAATGAGCAGTTCTTC. This sequence encodes CASTSGHNEQFF. V is TRBV12-3 or TRBV12-4 and J is TRBJ2-1, with 7 nucleotides matching TRBD2. The CDR3 runs to 12 residues. The junction had 2 bases not matched to a gene; V was cut back by 7 bases and J by 5 bases.

This chain links TRBV5-4 with TRBJ2-5, with a possible D match to TRBD2 (6 bases). The germline CDR1 and CDR2 sequences are SGHNT and YYREEE (reference sequence). V lost 5 bases and J 4 bases, leaving 12 bases between the germline ends. The length of the CDR3 is 13 residues. Written as DNA, the CDR3 is TGTGCCAGCAGGGCAGTCGGGAGAGAGACCCAGTACTTC. This encodes CASRAVGRETQYF.

The chain couples TRBV29-1 to TRBJ2-1; the D gene is possibly TRBD2 (6 bases). The germline V gene encodes CDR1 SQVTM and CDR2 ANQGSEA. With 3 bases removed from V and 6 bases from J, the gap between germline ends came to 9 bases. The CDR3 runs to 12 residues. The CDR3, as DNA: TGCAGCGTTGAGCGGGGTGGCAATGAGCAGTTCTTC. Amino acids: CSVERGGNEQFF.

This chain links TRBV27 with TRBJ1-2; 10 bases line up with TRBD1. This CDR3 region has 14 residues. V lost 5 bases and J lost 5; bases outside the gene matches: 5. Germline-derived CDR1 and CDR2 are MNHEY and SMNVEV (reference sequence). CDR3 DNA sequence: TGTGCCAGCAGTACACGGACAGGGGGATATGGCTACACCTTC. Translated: CASSTRTGGYGYTF.

The chain employs TRBV6-5 and TRBJ2-7, with 9 bases identical to TRBD1. The CDR3 covers 15 residues. V trimming: 6 bases; J trimming: 2 bases; junction bases outside the gene matches: 8. Germline V gives CDR1 MNHEY, CDR2 SVGAGI. CDR3 bases: TGTGCCAGCAGATTCCCGGGACAGGGAGCCTACGAGCAGTACTTC. Residues: CASRFPGQGAYEQYF.

The V gene is TRBV5-6, the J gene TRBJ1-1; D perhaps matches TRBD1 (5 bases). This CDR3 region has 12 residues. V was shortened by 5 bases and J by 7 bases, with 12 bases between the two germline ends. CDR1 SGHDT and CDR2 YYEEEE come from the germline V gene. The CDR3 nucleotides read TGTGCCAGCAGTGCCCGGGGGTTTGAAGCTTTCTTT. As protein: CASSARGFEAFF.

Turning to this clone: One junction end does not reproduce the germline sequence, and a read error may be involved. J is TRBJ1-2 and V is TRBV7-2; D gene unclear. This CDR3 has 10 amino acids. Germline V gene lookup returns CDR1 SGHTA and CDR2 FQGNSA. CDR3 protein: CASSLVNHSF. The CDR3 bases are TGTGCCAGCAGCTTGGTGAATCATAGTTTC.

The chain employs TRBV5-1 and TRBJ1-1; D gene unclear. V shed 0 bases and J shed 5 bases, with 8 bases lying between them. Germline loops: CDR1 SGHRS, CDR2 YFSETQ. The CDR3 consists of 13 residues. CDR3 DNA sequence: TGCGCCAGCAGCTTGGCCGAGGAGACTGAAGCTTTCTTT. Its protein product is CASSLAEETEAFF.

This chain links TRBV6-2 or TRBV6-3 with TRBJ1-2; a possible D gene is TRBD1 (5 bases). Per germline, CDR1 MNHEY and CDR2 SVGEGT. Trimming left V 6 bases short and J 7 bases short, with 12 bases between. The CDR3 extends over 12 amino acids. The CDR3 region is CASSRRVAGYTF. The CDR3 coding sequence is TGTGCCAGCAGCCGCAGGGTTGCTGGCTACACCTTC.

J is TRBJ2-7 and V is TRBV20-1, with 10 bases aligning to TRBD2. Per the germline V gene, CDR1 is DFQATT and CDR2 is SNEGSKA (reference sequence). J gave up 7 bases and V 3 bases, and 6 bases lay outside the gene matches. The CDR3 is made up of 13 amino acids. In DNA, the CDR3 is TGCAGTGCTAGTAGCGGGGGGCCGTGGGAGCAGTACTTC. It specifies CSASSGGPWEQYF.

The chain has TRBV27 and TRBJ2-7, with TRBD1 identical over 9 bases. V gave up 6 bases and J gave up 5 bases; unmatched junction bases: 8. This CDR3 contains 14 residues. Germline CDR1 MNHEY, CDR2 SMNVEV (reference sequence). CDR3 sequence (DNA): TGTGCCAGCAGACGGACAGGGGCGAAAAACGAGCAGTACTTC. It specifies CASRRTGAKNEQYF.